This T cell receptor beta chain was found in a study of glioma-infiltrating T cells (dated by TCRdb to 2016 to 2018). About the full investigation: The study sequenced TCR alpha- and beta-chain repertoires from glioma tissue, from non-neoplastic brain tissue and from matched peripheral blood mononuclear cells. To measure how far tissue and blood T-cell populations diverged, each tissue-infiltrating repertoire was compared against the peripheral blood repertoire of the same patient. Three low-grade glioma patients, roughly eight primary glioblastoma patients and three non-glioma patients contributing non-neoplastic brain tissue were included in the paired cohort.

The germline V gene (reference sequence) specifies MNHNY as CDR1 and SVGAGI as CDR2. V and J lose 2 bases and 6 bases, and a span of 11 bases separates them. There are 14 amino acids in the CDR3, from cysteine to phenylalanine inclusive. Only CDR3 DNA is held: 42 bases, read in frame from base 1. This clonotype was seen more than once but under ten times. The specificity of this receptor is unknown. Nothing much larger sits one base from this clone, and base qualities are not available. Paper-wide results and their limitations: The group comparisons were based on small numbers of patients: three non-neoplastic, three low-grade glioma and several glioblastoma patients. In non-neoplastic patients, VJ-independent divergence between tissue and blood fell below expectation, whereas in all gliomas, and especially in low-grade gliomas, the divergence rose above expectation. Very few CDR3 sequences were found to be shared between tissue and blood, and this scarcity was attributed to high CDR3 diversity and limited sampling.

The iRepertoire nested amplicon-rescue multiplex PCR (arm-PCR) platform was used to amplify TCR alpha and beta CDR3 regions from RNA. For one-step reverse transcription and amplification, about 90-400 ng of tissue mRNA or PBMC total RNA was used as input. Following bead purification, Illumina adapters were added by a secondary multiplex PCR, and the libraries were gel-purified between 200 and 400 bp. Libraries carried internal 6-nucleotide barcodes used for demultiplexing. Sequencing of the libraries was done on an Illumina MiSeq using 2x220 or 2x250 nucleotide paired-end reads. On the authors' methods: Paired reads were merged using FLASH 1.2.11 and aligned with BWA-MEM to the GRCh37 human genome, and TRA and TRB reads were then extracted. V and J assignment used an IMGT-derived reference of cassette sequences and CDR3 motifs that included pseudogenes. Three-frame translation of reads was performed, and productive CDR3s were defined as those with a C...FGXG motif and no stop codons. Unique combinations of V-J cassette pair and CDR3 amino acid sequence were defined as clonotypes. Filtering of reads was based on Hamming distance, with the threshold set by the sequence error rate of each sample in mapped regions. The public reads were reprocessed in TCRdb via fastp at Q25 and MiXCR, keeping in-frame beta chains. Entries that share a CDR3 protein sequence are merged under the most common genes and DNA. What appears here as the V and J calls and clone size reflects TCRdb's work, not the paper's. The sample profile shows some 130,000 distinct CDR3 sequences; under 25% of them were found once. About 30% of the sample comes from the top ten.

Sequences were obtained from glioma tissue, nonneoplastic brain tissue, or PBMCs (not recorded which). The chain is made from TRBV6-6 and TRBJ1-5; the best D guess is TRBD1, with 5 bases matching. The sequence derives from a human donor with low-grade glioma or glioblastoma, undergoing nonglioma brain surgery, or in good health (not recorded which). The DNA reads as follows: TGTGCCAGCAGTTACCAGGGTTTCGGTCAGCCCCAGCATTTT. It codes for CASSYQGFGQPQHF.